This TCR beta chain comes out of a study of beta chain features in type 1 diabetes. CD45RO/CCR7/CD25/CD127/CD95/CD27 sorting isolated CD4+ naive, central memory, regulatory and stem cell-like memory cells. Populations isolated by sorting all had purity greater than 95%. General observations from the study: Resolution of whether HLA type affects TCRB rearrangement was not achieved here. In every one of the four CD4+ subsets, TCRB CDR3s were moderately but significantly shorter in Type 1 diabetes patients.

Expressed TCRB transcripts got sequenced, as all isolated RNA was reverse transcribed. Measured with immunoSEQ multiplex PCR; TCRdb has only the in-frame clones, and not every one. Found here are over 120,000 clones, 13% of them singletons; the top ten hold roughly 1.4%. For this clone: The antigen is undetermined.

The germline gives CDR1 SEHNR, CDR2 FQNEAQ (reference sequence). The CDR3 contains 17 residues. Losses at the gene ends were 4 bases for V and 6 bases for J; bases not matched to a gene: 10. Sequenced: central memory CD4+ T cells from blood. The TCR comes from a man aged 18-30 years with type 1 diabetes. The chain has TRBV7-9 and TRBJ1-6; TRBD1 agrees at 9 bases. CDR3 sequence: CASSSDPTGGFNSPLHF. The CDR3 DNA reads as TGTGCCAGCAGCTCCGATCCGACAGGGGGATTTAATTCACCCCTCCACTTT.